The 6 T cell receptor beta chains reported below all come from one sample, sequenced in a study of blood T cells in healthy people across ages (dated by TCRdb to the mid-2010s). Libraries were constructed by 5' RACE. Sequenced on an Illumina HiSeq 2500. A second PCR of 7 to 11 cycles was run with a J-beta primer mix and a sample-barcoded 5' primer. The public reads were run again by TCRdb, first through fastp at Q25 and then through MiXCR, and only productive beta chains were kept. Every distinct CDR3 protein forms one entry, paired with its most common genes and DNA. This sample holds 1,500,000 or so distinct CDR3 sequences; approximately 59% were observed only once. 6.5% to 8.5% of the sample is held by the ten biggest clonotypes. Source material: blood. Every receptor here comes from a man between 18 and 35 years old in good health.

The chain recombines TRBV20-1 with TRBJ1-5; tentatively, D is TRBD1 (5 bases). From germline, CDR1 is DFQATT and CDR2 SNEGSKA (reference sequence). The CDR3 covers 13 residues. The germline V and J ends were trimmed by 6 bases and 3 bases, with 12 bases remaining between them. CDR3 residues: CSAAGRLNQPQHF. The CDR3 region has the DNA TGCAGTGCCGCGGGGCGCCTCAATCAGCCCCAGCATTTT.

In nucleotides, the CDR3 is TGCGCCAGCAGCACAATAGGCTATGAGCAGTTCTTC. This translates into CASSTIGYEQFF. The rearrangement uses TRBV4-3 and TRBJ2-1; no definite D call. V was trimmed by 5 bases and J by 8 bases, leaving 10 bases between them. The germline V gene encodes CDR1 LGHNA and CDR2 YSLEER. The length of the CDR3 is 12 residues.

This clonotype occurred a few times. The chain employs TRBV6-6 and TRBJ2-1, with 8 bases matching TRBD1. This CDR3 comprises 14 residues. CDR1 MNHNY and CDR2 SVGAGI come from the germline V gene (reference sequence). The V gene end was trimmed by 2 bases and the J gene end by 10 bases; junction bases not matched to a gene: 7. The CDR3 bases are TGTGCCAGCAGTTACCAACGAGACAGGGGCGAGCAGTTCTTC. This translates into CASSYQRDRGEQFF.

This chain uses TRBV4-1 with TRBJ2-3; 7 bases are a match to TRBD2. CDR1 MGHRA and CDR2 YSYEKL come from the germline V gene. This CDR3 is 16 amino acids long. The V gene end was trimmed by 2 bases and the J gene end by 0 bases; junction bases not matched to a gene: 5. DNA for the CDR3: TGCGCCAGCAGCCAACTAGAGCGGGGAAGCACAGATACGCAGTATTTT. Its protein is CASSQLERGSTDTQYF.

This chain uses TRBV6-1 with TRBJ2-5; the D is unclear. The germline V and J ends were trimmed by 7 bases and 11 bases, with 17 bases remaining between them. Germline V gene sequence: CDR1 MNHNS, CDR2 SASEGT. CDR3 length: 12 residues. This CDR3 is CASTPRYNEQYF. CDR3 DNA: TGTGCCAGCACCCCTAGGTACAATGAGCAGTACTTC.

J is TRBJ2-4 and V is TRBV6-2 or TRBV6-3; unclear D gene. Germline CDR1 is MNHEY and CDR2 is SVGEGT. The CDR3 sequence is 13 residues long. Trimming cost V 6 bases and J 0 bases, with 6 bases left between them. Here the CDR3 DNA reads TGTGCCAGCAGGCCTGGAGCCAAAAACATTCAGTACTTC. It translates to CASRPGAKNIQYF.